This T cell receptor (beta chain) was obtained from a study of Graves' ophthalmopathy and Graves' hyperthyroidism. Study observations and caveats: Most expanded thyroid clonotypes above 0.001 frequency also appeared in blood.

This clonotype was counted at least ten times. Its specificity is not known. The CDR3 totals 13 residues. Germline CDR1 reads DFQATT; CDR2 reads SNEGSKA (reference sequence). Amplification of TCR beta CDR3 regions used RNA transcripts. Investigators did first-round RT-PCR with HTBI primers, then second-round multiplex PCR. Each CDR3 protein gets one entry after TCRdb re-called the multiplex PCR reads with MiXCR. This sample carries under 60,000 distinct CDR3 sequences, approximately 45% of them seen once, and the ten largest clones take 4.7%. Excluded: other autoimmune disease, uncontrolled infection, pregnancy or lactation. Clinical symptoms, serum thyroxine, TRAb, thyroid ultrasound and orbital computed tomography were relied on for diagnosis. A 10 ml volume of fresh peripheral blood provided the PBMCs.

The receptor comes from an adult woman with Graves' ophthalmopathy. The sample taken for sequencing was peripheral blood. The J gene is TRBJ2-7, the V gene TRBV20-1, with D possibly TRBD1 on 6 matching bases. CDR3 nucleotide sequence: TGCAGACCGACCCAGGGGAATGCCTACGAGCAGTACTTC. Amino acids: CRPTQGNAYEQYF.